This T cell receptor (beta chain) was profiled in a study of T cells in Graves' hyperthyroidism and ophthalmopathy. Germline V gene data show CDR1 as MGHDK and CDR2 as SYGVNS. V lost 1 base and J lost 0, with 27 bases in between. CDR3 length: 22 residues. Amplified regions were TCR beta CDR3 sequences from RNA transcripts. HTBI primers were employed in a first-round RT-PCR of the TCR CDR3. TCRdb re-called the multiplex PCR reads with MiXCR, one entry per CDR3 protein. This sample carries fewer than 700,000 distinct CDR3 sequences, around 15% of them seen once, and the ten largest clones take 3.5% to 4%.

Sequenced input: blood. The TCR originated in a woman aged 25 to 39 with Graves' hyperthyroidism. The chain combines TRBV25-1 with TRBJ2-2; D may match TRBD1 or TRBD2 (5 bases each). The CDR3 bases are TGTGCCAGCAGTGAATGGGTTCGGGATGGGGCCAGGGCGTCCGCGAACACCGGGGAGCTGTTTTTT. This sequence encodes CASSEWVRDGARASANTGELFF. Filled out from reference TRBV25-1 and TRBJ2-2, the complete variable domain reads EADIYQTPRYLVIGTGKKITLECSQTMGHDKMYWYQQDPGMELHLIHYSYGVNSTEKGDLSSESTVSRIRTEHFPLTLESARPSHTSQYLCASSEWVRDGARASANTGELFFGEGSRLTVL.